Listed here are 8 T cell receptor beta chains from one sample, sequenced in a study of blood T cell repertoires in COVID-19. The method was immunoSEQ multiplex PCR; TCRdb's version includes in-frame clones alone and lacks a portion of them. Of about 60,000 clones listed, 78% were seen once; the top ten hold about 25%. Sequenced: peripheral blood. These receptors came from a human donor in a cohort sampled during active COVID-19.

This chain uses TRBV15 with TRBJ1-3; perhaps TRBD1 as D (5 bases). The germline gives CDR1 LNHNV, CDR2 YYDKDF (reference sequence). V lost 2 bases and J 0 bases, leaving 11 bases between the germline ends. The CDR3 is 16 residues long. CDR3 region: CATSRFGTFSGNTIYF. CDR3 bases: TGTGCCACCAGCAGATTTGGGACTTTCTCTGGAAACACCATATATTTT.

This rearrangement joins TRBV15 to TRBJ1-4; TRBD1 aligns across 11 bases. V lost 4 bases to trimming and J lost 7 bases; unmatched junction nucleotides: 5. This CDR3 is 15 amino acids long. CDR1 and CDR2 (germline): LNHNV, YYDKDF (reference sequence). DNA for the CDR3: TGTGCCACCAGCACCGGGGACAGGGGGGCTGAAAAACTGTTTTTT. Residues: CATSTGDRGAEKLFF.

The chain recombines TRBV10-3 with TRBJ2-3; 11 bases agree with TRBD2. The V gene's germline CDR1 is ENHRY and CDR2 SYGVKD. The CDR3 runs 17 residues. Germline trimming cut 2 bases from V and 5 bases from J; bases unmatched to any gene: 9. The CDR3: CAISEATSGKVQDTQYF. In DNA form, the CDR3 reads TGTGCCATCAGTGAGGCGACTAGCGGGAAGGTTCAAGATACGCAGTATTTT.

This clone came up once. The chain employs TRBV18 and TRBJ1-6; 7 bases align to TRBD1. In germline, CDR1 is KGHSH, CDR2 LQKENI. This CDR3 comprises 17 residues. Germline trimming cut 0 bases from V and 0 bases from J; bases unmatched to any gene: 2. The CDR3 nucleotides read TGTGCCAGCTCACCACCGGGACAGAGCTCCTATAATTCACCCCTCCACTTT. Its protein product is CASSPPGQSSYNSPLHF.

The chain links TRBV19 to TRBJ1-6; D unclear. Trimming cost V 4 bases and J 7 bases, with 8 bases left between them. Germline-derived CDR1 and CDR2 are LNHDA and SQIVND (reference sequence). The CDR3 contains 13 residues. This CDR3 reads CASSRGENSPLHF. For the CDR3, the DNA is TGTGCCAGTAGTAGGGGAGAAAATTCACCCCTCCACTTT.

This chain joins TRBV9 and TRBJ2-2, with TRBD2 identical over 7 bases. CDR1 is SGDLS and CDR2 is YYNGEE in the germline V gene. The CDR3 is 14 amino acids. The junction had 5 bases not matched to a gene; V was cut back by 4 bases and J by 5 bases. Written as DNA, the CDR3 is TGTGCCAGCAGCCTCCCGGGGGGAACCGGGGAGCTGTTTTTT. Protein sequence: CASSLPGGTGELFF. The complete variable domain, with remaining parts taken from reference TRBV9 and TRBJ2-2, reads DSGVTQTPKHLITATGQRVTLRCSPRSGDLSVYWYQQSLDQGLQFLIQYYNGEERAKGNILERFSAQQFPDLHSELNLSSLELGDSALYFCASSLPGGTGELFFGEGSRLTVL.

In this sample, this clone turned up a few times. The chain has TRBV29-1 and TRBJ1-5; no reliable D call. Germline V gives CDR1 SQVTM, CDR2 ANQGSEA. The V gene lost 6 bases and the J gene lost 0 bases, with 9 bases spanning the gap. The CDR3 sequence is 13 residues long. CDR3 residues: CSVAHSSNQPQHF. The CDR3 coding sequence is TGCAGCGTCGCCCATAGTAGCAATCAGCCCCAGCATTTT.

The rearrangement uses TRBV2 and TRBJ1-3; D unresolved. The CDR3 length is 14 residues. The germline V gene encodes CDR1 SNHLY and CDR2 FYNNEI. The ends were cut back, 6 bases at V and 3 bases at J, with 12 bases in the middle. The CDR3 bases are TGTGCCAGCAGGAGGGAACGGGGTGGAAACACCATATATTTT. Its protein product is CASRRERGGNTIYF.